This TCR beta chain is from a study of T cell repertoires in cytomegalovirus infection. Study background: CMV infection plus the matching HLA type was flagged by public TCR beta signatures.

Details on this clonotype: What it binds is unknown.

Findings of the study overall: CMV-specific TCR beta clonotypes restricted by HLA-C dominated the ex vivo response. Individuals carrying CMV plus the relevant HLA were identified by cumulative frequency of public TCR beta families.

One entry per CDR3 protein, called by TCRdb with MiXCR from the reads. The sample lists 200,000 to 250,000 distinct CDR3 sequences; 22% were seen once. Between the trimmed V and J ends, which lost 3 bases and 9 bases, there was a span of 15 bases. The germline V gene has CDR1 MGHDK and CDR2 SYGVNS. This CDR3 comprises 14 residues. The chain carries TRBV25-1 and TRBJ2-1; TRBD2 is a possible D gene (6 bases). This TCR derives from a human donor in good health (CMV status not recorded). Some clones in this sample may be carry-over from other donors' samples. Sequenced: CD8+ T cells from PBMCs. The DNA of the CDR3 is TGTGCCAGCAGTGAGGTGGCGGGGCTTCGTGAGCAGTTCTTC. This sequence encodes CASSEVAGLREQFF.